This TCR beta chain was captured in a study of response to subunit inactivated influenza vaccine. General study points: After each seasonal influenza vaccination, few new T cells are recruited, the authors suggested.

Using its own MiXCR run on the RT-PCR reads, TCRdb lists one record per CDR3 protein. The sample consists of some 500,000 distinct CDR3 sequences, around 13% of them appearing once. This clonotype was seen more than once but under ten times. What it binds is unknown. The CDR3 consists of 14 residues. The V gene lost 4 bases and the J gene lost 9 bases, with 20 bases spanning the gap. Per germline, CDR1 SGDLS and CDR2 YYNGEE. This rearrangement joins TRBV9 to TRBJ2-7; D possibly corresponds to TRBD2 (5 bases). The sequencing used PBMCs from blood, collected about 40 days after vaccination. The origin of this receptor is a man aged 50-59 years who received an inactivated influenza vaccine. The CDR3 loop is CASSPTVSGDVQYF. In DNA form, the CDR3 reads TGTGCCAGCAGCCCTACGGTATCCGGGGATGTGCAGTACTTC.